These T cell receptor beta chains were read from a single sample in a study of T cells after yellow fever vaccination. TCRdb recomputed calls from the 5' RACE reads with MiXCR, one row per CDR3 protein. The sample consists of around 140,000 distinct CDR3 sequences, less than 9.5% of them appearing once. The sequencing here drew on CD4+ T cells sorted from PBMCs, taken 5 days after the yellow fever booster vaccination. The origin of the receptors is a man aged 25-40 years who received the YFV17D yellow fever vaccine. CDR3s include the opening cysteine and the closing phenylalanine or tryptophan. A D gene is named only where the DNA matches it firmly. Clone size, where shown, is once, few, many, or a class for clones that have expanded.

CDR3aa: CASSLGERSTDTQYF; CDR3nt: TGCGCCAGCAGTTTGGGGGAGCGGAGCACAGATACGCAGTATTTT; abundance: many; v_gene: TRBV5-1; j_gene: TRBJ2-3; d_gene: NA
CDR3aa: CASITGYEQYF; CDR3nt: TGTGCCAGCATAACGGGCTACGAGCAGTACTTC; abundance: few; v_gene: TRBV2; j_gene: TRBJ2-7; d_gene: NA
CDR3aa: CASSEGGGRSPLHF; CDR3nt: TGTGCCAGCAGCGAAGGGGGGGGGAGGTCACCCCTCCACTTT; abundance: many; v_gene: TRBV7-2; j_gene: TRBJ1-6; d_gene: NA
CDR3aa: CASSLRGSARSSYNEQFF; CDR3nt: TGCGCCAGCAGCCTCCGGGGTAGCGCGAGAAGCTCCTACAATGAGCAGTTCTTC; abundance: many; v_gene: TRBV4-3; j_gene: TRBJ2-1; d_gene: NA
CDR3aa: CASSHPTSGKGSYNEQFF; CDR3nt: TGTGCCAGCAGCCACCCGACTAGCGGGAAGGGGTCCTACAATGAGCAGTTCTTC; abundance: many; v_gene: TRBV11-2; j_gene: TRBJ2-1; d_gene: TRBD2
CDR3aa: CSARSTPGNTIYF; CDR3nt: TGCAGTGCTAGATCGACTCCTGGAAACACCATATATTTT; abundance: many; v_gene: TRBV20-1; j_gene: TRBJ1-3; d_gene: NA
CDR3aa: CASSQGRVETQYF; CDR3nt: TGTGCCAGCAGCCAAGGTCGGGTCGAGACCCAGTACTTC; abundance: many; v_gene: TRBV3-1; j_gene: TRBJ2-5; d_gene: NA
CDR3aa: CASSLEGWGNRYQETQYF; CDR3nt: TGTGCCAGCAGCTTAGAGGGGTGGGGCAACCGGTACCAAGAGACCCAGTACTTC; abundance: many; v_gene: TRBV7-8; j_gene: TRBJ2-5; d_gene: NA
CDR3aa: CASSRPRGPGANVLTF; CDR3nt: TGTGCCAGCAGCCGCCCCAGGGGGCCTGGGGCCAACGTCCTGACTTTC; abundance: few; v_gene: TRBV7-2; j_gene: TRBJ2-6; d_gene: TRBD1
CDR3aa: CAWSKGIPEAFF; CDR3nt: TGTGCCTGGAGTAAAGGGATCCCTGAAGCTTTCTTT; abundance: NA; v_gene: TRBV30; j_gene: TRBJ1-1; d_gene: NA
CDR3aa: CASSQGLAGDNRTHEQFF; CDR3nt: TGCGCCAGCAGTCAAGGACTAGCGGGAGACAACCGAACACATGAGCAGTTCTTC; abundance: NA; v_gene: TRBV23-1; j_gene: TRBJ2-1; d_gene: TRBD2
CDR3aa: CASSYSPLAGVYNEQFF; CDR3nt: TGTGCCAGCAGTTACTCCCCCCTAGCGGGAGTATACAATGAGCAGTTCTTC; abundance: many; v_gene: TRBV6-5; j_gene: TRBJ2-1; d_gene: TRBD2